This T cell receptor (beta chain) emerged from a study of shared clonotypes between healthy human individuals. Germline assignment: CDR1 MDHEN and CDR2 SYDVKM. The CDR3 length is 17 residues. Libraries were prepared by immunoSEQ multiplex PCR; TCRdb keeps only in-frame clonotypes and omits some of them. Of under 1,100,000 clones in the sample, around 82% are singletons; the top ten hold more than 0.55%. About this clone itself: Its antigen is still unknown. This may be a read error, as it is one base from a much larger clone.

Overall study findings and caveats: It was observed that 5% to 6.5% of naive CD4 clonotypes were shared across several donors.

The sequence was collected from a man aged 18 to 35 in good health. Some clones in this sample may be carry-over from other donors' samples. Sequences were obtained from memory CD4+ T cells from PBMCs. Subset: CD45RA-negative fraction. The chain couples TRBV28 to TRBJ2-3; tentatively, D is TRBD2 (6 bases). The CDR3 loop is CVSSTSTGGLSTDTQYF. CDR3 coding DNA: TGTGTCAGCAGTACCTCCACAGGAGGACTAAGCACAGATACGCAGTATTTT.